The T cell receptor (beta chain) under discussion was sequenced for a study of blood T cell repertoires in COVID-19. Study-wide background: In each case, the material was cDNA or gDNA derived from T cells, B-cell-depleted T cells, or PBMCs.

Trimming left V 5 bases short and J 11 bases short, with 16 bases between. This CDR3 has 13 residues. Germline V CDR1 and CDR2: SNHLY, FYNNEI. In the study's own analysis: It was from reference gene primer amplification that nucleated cell counts were estimated. Using immunoSEQ multiplex PCR, the repertoire was profiled, and TCRdb retains in-frame clones only, with some absent. Clone size and V and J calls were adopted from that table, with D and trimming inferred from the DNA. The table records more than 110,000 clones, approximately 80% of them present only once. Participants were aged roughly 18 to 89 years from some 24 US areas. Participant-given clinical history determined each cohort assignment.

The receptor's source is a woman between 50 and 59 years old who had recovered from COVID-19. Sequences were obtained from PBMCs or T cells enriched from blood (not recorded which). V gene TRBV2 combines with J gene TRBJ1-5, with a tentative D call TRBD1 (6 bases). CDR3 nucleotides: TGTGCCAGCAGTAACAGGGAGCCTTTTGCCCAGCATTTT. Translating it yields CASSNREPFAQHF.